A single sample is the source of the 21 T cell receptor beta chains below, sequenced in a study of CD8+ T cells in alopecia areata (dated by TCRdb to 2016 to 2018). The library came from the immunoSEQ multiplex PCR assay. For TCR sequencing, RNA was extracted from every sample and reverse transcribed into cDNA to serve as template. Sourced from immuneACCESS, this table was stored by TCRdb with only in-frame sequences that have V and J called. A share of the clones is absent; for the studies checked, an unresolved V gene accounts for under half, and the remainder has no known explanation. The sample table contains 35,000 to 45,000 clones; only one count was recorded for roughly 92% of them. The leading ten clones occupy 15% to 20% of the sample. The sample's time point label, in plain terms: around 24 weeks on oral tofacitinib. The sample's treatment or condition label is to be understood as: oral pan-JAK inhibitor, 5-10 mg twice daily.

The sequencing here drew on CD8+ T cells sorted from blood, taken at week 24, from a patient treated with tofacitinib. Receptor source: a human donor with alopecia areata.

This chain uses TRBV6-1 with TRBJ2-7; D is possibly TRBD1 (5 bases). Germline values: CDR1 MNHNS, CDR2 SASEGT. V was pared by 2 bases and J by 3 bases, with 11 bases between. The CDR3 runs 14 residues. The DNA of the CDR3 is TGTGCCAGCAGTGAACCAGGGCCCAACTACGAGCAGTACTTC. It codes for CASSEPGPNYEQYF.

This chain links TRBV7-9 with TRBJ1-3; D is unclear. The DNA end is a closer match to TRBJ2-2, so the J assignment may be wrong. CDR1 is SEHNR and CDR2 is FQNEAQ in the germline V gene (reference sequence). CDR3 length: 14 residues. CDR3 in DNA: TGTGCCAGCAGCTTAGTTTCTCTGTACGGGGAGCTGTTTTTT. It translates to CASSLVSLYGELFF.

The chain joins TRBV7-2 to TRBJ2-3, with 12 bases fitting TRBD2. V lost 6 bases to trimming and J lost 1 base; unmatched junction nucleotides: 2. Looked up from germline, CDR1 is SGHTA and CDR2 is FQGNSA. The CDR3 loop spans 15 amino acids. In DNA, the CDR3 is TGTGCCAGCAGACCTAGCGGGGGGGGCACAGATACGCAGTATTTT. As protein: CASRPSGGGTDTQYF.

The chain has TRBV15 and TRBJ2-3, with a tentative D call TRBD1 (6 bases). This CDR3 has 15 amino acids. Germline-derived CDR1 and CDR2 are LNHNV and YYDKDF (reference sequence). V was shortened by 1 base and J by 4 bases, with 12 bases between the two germline ends. The CDR3 coding sequence is TGTGCCACCAGCAGAGCCTATACAGGGTCAGATACGCAGTATTTT. It is translated as CATSRAYTGSDTQYF.

This CDR3 reads CASSLGGHSYEQYF. As DNA, the CDR3 is TGTGCCAGCAGTTTAGGGGGACACTCCTACGAGCAGTACTTC. This chain joins TRBV27 and TRBJ2-7, with a possible D match to TRBD1 (6 bases). Germline CDR1 is MNHEY and CDR2 is SMNVEV (reference sequence). CDR3 length: 14 residues. Trimming took 2 bases from V and 0 from J, leaving 8 bases between them.

In nucleotides, the CDR3 is TGTGCCAGCAGCTTAGTTTGTGGACTAGCGGTGATAGCAGATACGCAGTATTTT. Amino acids: CASSLVCGLAVIADTQYF. This sequence joins TRBV7-2 and TRBJ2-3; TRBD2 aligns across 10 bases. V was clipped by 1 base and J by 4 bases; unmatched bases: 11. The CDR3 is made up of 18 amino acids. Germline CDR1 reads SGHTA; CDR2 reads FQGNSA.

The rearrangement joins TRBV7-6 to TRBJ2-7; 8 bases match TRBD1. CDR3 length: 16 amino acids. V trimming: 4 bases; J trimming: 4 bases; junction bases outside the gene matches: 12. Germline V gene data show CDR1 as SGHVS and CDR2 as FNYEAQ. The CDR3 DNA reads as TGTGCCAGCAGCTCGCCCCTCGGGGGACAGGAATACGAGCAGTACTTC. Translation gives CASSSPLGGQEYEQYF.

The genes are TRBV7-2 and TRBJ2-1; no clear D gene. This CDR3 comprises 11 residues. Germline V gene data show CDR1 as SGHTA and CDR2 as FQGNSA. V was pared by 3 bases and J by 9 bases, with 6 bases between. The CDR3, as DNA: TGTGCCAGCAGCTTGGATTTTGAGCAGTTCTTC. Encoded protein: CASSLDFEQFF.

The gene calls are TRBV7-9 and TRBJ2-1; D not certain. The V gene lost 0 bases and the J gene lost 6 bases, with 9 bases spanning the gap. The CDR3 has 14 residues. Germline values: CDR1 SEHNR, CDR2 FQNEAQ (reference sequence). The CDR3 DNA is TGTGCCAGCAGCTTAGCACCCCAATCCAATGAGCAGTTCTTC. Its translation is CASSLAPQSNEQFF.

The chain has TRBV7-9 and TRBJ2-7; possible D gene TRBD2, 6 bases. The CDR3 consists of 12 residues. Per the germline V gene, CDR1 is SEHNR and CDR2 is FQNEAQ (reference sequence). V was shortened by 3 bases and J by 7 bases, with 10 bases between the two germline ends. The CDR3 nucleotides read TGTGCCAGCAGCTTTGAAGGAGGGGAGCAGTACTTC. The encoded protein is CASSFEGGEQYF.

V usage is TRBV7-9 and J usage is TRBJ2-2, with 8 bases identical to TRBD2. This CDR3 region has 17 residues. V shed 8 bases, J shed 0 bases, and the junction held 11 bases outside the gene matches. Germline CDR1 and CDR2: SEHNR and FQNEAQ (reference sequence). CDR3 sequence: CASPLGSGAANTGELFF. DNA of the CDR3: TGTGCCAGCCCTCTTGGTAGCGGGGCCGCGAACACCGGGGAGCTGTTTTTT.

The chain employs TRBV27 and TRBJ2-3, with 8 bases matching TRBD1. Trimming took 3 bases from V and 4 from J; bases not matched to a gene: 6. The CDR3 is made up of 15 amino acids. From germline, CDR1 is MNHEY and CDR2 SMNVEV (reference sequence). CDR3 loop: CASSFRQGRPDTQYF. The DNA of the CDR3 is TGTGCCAGCAGTTTTCGACAGGGGCGGCCAGATACGCAGTATTTT.

The chain carries TRBV29-1 and TRBJ1-6; 7 bases are a match to TRBD1. Germline V lookup: CDR1 SQVTM, CDR2 ANQGSEA. Unmatched junction bases numbered 2, after V lost 0 bases and J lost 12 bases. The CDR3 runs to 12 residues. The CDR3 region has the DNA TGCAGCGTTGAAGACGACAGGGAACCCCTCCACTTT. Translated, it gives CSVEDDREPLHF.

V and J are TRBV7-9 and TRBJ2-1; D unclear. This CDR3 region has 15 residues. Per germline, CDR1 SEHNR and CDR2 FQNEAQ (reference sequence). The V end was cut by 1 base, the J end by 3 bases, with 10 bases between. CDR3 in DNA: TGTGCCAGCAGCTTAGACAGAAATTTCTACAATGAGCAGTTCTTC. Residues: CASSLDRNFYNEQFF.

The CDR3 DNA reads as TGTGCCAGCCAAGGGCAGGGTGCAAACGAGCAGTACTTC. It specifies CASQGQGANEQYF. This chain links TRBV5-4 with TRBJ2-7, with a weak D call TRBD1 (5 bases). The CDR3 is made up of 13 amino acids. Germline V gene data show CDR1 as SGHNT and CDR2 as YYREEE (reference sequence). V gave up 7 bases and J gave up 5 bases, with 16 bases separating them.

The chain employs TRBV7-2 and TRBJ2-1; D gene uncertain. Germline V gene sequence: CDR1 SGHTA, CDR2 FQGNSA. The length of the CDR3 is 16 residues. V was cut by 1 base and J by 5 bases, with 15 bases left in between. In DNA form, the CDR3 reads TGTGCCAGCAGCTTAGGCCCCCTACCCCCCCACAATGAGCAGTTCTTC. This gives the protein CASSLGPLPPHNEQFF.

This rearrangement joins TRBV13 to TRBJ2-1; tentatively, D is TRBD2 (5 bases). From germline, CDR1 is PRHDT and CDR2 FYEKMQ (reference sequence). The ends were cut back, 5 bases at V and 8 bases at J, with 10 bases in the middle. This CDR3 contains 12 residues. CDR3: CASSATGDEQFF. The CDR3 DNA reads as TGTGCCAGCAGCGCTACCGGGGATGAGCAGTTCTTC.

A few counts support this clone. CDR3 DNA: TGCAGCGTTGTCCGGGACAACCAAATCTACAATGAGCAGTTCTTC. Amino acid sequence: CSVVRDNQIYNEQFF. V is TRBV29-1 and J is TRBJ2-1, with D perhaps TRBD1 (6 bases). Germline loops: CDR1 SQVTM, CDR2 ANQGSEA. This CDR3 has 15 amino acids. V lost 4 bases to trimming and J lost 3 bases, with 16 bases between them.

The chain couples TRBV4-1 to TRBJ2-3; D might be TRBD2 (6 bases). Trimming shortened V by 2 bases and J by 5 bases, and 14 bases separated the two germline ends. The CDR3 totals 15 residues. CDR1 is MGHRA and CDR2 is YSYEKL in the germline V gene. CDR3 sequence: CASSQSPGLRDTQYF. The CDR3, as DNA: TGCGCCAGCAGCCAAAGCCCGGGACTCAGAGATACGCAGTATTTT.

This sequence joins TRBV6-1 and TRBJ2-1; 8 bases are shared with TRBD2. V lost 3 bases and J lost 4; bases outside the gene matches: 8. The CDR3 extends over 16 amino acids. Germline lookup yields CDR1 MNHNS and CDR2 SASEGT. CDR3 bases: TGTGCCAGCAGTGAGATCGGGGGGGGCACTTACAATGAGCAGTTCTTC. This codes for CASSEIGGGTYNEQFF.

V usage is TRBV7-9 and J usage is TRBJ1-1; unclear D gene. Germline lookup yields CDR1 SEHNR and CDR2 FQNEAQ (reference sequence). The CDR3 extends over 13 amino acids. Trimming removed 3 bases from V and 1 base from J, with 6 bases in between. The CDR3 bases are TGTGCCAGCAGCTTCATGACGAACACTGAAGCTTTCTTT. This sequence encodes CASSFMTNTEAFF.